Described below is a single T cell receptor (beta chain) sequence and its context. Its antigen is unidentified. The data are from a study of T cell repertoires in cytomegalovirus infection. Germline V gene sequence: CDR1 SGHRS, CDR2 YFSETQ. CDR3 size: 15 residues. The V end was cut by 3 bases, the J end by 5 bases, with 17 bases between. Each CDR3 protein is one row after TCRdb ran MiXCR on the reads. The repertoire holds hundreds of thousands of distinct CDR3 sequences, with around a third as singletons. The V and J genes are TRBV5-1 and TRBJ1-1; a possible D gene is TRBD1 (6 bases). The receptor's source is a human donor in good health (CMV status not recorded). Some clones in this sample may be carry-over from other donors' samples. The specimen comprised cultured PBMCs, sampled from culture after CMV antigen stimulation. The CDR3 DNA follows: TGCGCCAGCAGCTGGGACTCGGGGCAGGGGACTGAAGCTTTCTTT. It translates to CASSWDSGQGTEAFF.